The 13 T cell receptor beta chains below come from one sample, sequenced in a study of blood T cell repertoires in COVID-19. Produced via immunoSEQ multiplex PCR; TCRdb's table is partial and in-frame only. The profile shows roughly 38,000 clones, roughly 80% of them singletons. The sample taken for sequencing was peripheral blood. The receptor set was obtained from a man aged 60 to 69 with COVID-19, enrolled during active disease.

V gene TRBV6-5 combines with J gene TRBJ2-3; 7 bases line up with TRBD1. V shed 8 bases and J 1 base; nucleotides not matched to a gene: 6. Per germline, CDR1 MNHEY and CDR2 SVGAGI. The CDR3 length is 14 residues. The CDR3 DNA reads TGTGCCAGCCGTTCGACAGGGCGCACAGATACGCAGTATTTT. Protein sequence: CASRSTGRTDTQYF.

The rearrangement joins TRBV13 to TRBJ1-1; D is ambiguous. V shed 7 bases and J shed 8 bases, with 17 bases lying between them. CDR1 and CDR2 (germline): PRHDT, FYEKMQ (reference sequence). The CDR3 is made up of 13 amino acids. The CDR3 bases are TGTGCCAGCAATACTAAGGCCGGAGGGGAAGCTTTCTTT. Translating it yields CASNTKAGGEAFF.

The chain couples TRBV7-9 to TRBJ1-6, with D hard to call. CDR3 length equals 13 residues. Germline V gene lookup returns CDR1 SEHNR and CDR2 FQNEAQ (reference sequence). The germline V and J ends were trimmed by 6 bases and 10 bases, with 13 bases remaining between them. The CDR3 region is CASRGTEGSPLHF. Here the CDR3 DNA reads TGTGCCAGCAGGGGTACGGAGGGATCACCCCTCCACTTT.

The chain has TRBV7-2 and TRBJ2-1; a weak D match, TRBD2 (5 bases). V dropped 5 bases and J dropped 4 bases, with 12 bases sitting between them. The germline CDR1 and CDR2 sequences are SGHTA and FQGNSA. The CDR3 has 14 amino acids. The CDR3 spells CASSLFGVYNEQFF. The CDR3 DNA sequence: TGTGCCAGCAGCCTATTCGGGGTATACAATGAGCAGTTCTTC.

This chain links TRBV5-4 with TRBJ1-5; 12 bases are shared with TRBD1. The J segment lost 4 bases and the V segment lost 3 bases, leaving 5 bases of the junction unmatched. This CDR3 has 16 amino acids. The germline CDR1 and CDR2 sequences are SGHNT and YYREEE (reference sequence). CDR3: CASSSEGQGANQPQHF. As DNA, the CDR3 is TGTGCCAGCAGCTCCGAGGGACAGGGGGCTAATCAGCCCCAGCATTTT.

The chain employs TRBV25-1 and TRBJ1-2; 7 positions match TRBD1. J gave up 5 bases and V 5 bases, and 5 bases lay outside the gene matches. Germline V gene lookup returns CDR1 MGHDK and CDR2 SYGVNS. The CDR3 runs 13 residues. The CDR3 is CASSPTGRYGYTF. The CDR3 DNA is TGTGCCAGCAGTCCGACAGGGCGGTATGGCTACACCTTC.

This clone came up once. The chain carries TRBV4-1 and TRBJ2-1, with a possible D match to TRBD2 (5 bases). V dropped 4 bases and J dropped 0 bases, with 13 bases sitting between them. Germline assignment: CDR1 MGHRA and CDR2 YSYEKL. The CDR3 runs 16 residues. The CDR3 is CASSLLTGVSYNEQFF. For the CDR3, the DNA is TGCGCCAGCAGCCTCCTAACCGGGGTCTCCTACAATGAGCAGTTCTTC.

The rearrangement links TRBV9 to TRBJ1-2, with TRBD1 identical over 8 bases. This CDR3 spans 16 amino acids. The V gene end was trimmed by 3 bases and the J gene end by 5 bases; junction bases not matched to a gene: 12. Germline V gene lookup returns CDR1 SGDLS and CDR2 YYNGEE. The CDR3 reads CASSGSPTGDKYGYTF. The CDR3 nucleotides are TGTGCCAGCAGCGGATCCCCGACAGGGGACAAATATGGCTACACCTTC. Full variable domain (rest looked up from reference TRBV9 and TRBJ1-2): DSGVTQTPKHLITATGQRVTLRCSPRSGDLSVYWYQQSLDQGLQFLIQYYNGEERAKGNILERFSAQQFPDLHSELNLSSLELGDSALYFCASSGSPTGDKYGYTFGSGTRLTVV.

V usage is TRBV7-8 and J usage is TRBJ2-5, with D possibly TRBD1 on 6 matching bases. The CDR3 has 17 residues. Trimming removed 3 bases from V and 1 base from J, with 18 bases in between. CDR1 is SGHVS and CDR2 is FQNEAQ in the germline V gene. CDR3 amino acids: CASSLSRWTDLQETQYF. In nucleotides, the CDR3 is TGTGCCAGCAGCTTGTCAAGATGGACAGACCTCCAAGAGACCCAGTACTTC.

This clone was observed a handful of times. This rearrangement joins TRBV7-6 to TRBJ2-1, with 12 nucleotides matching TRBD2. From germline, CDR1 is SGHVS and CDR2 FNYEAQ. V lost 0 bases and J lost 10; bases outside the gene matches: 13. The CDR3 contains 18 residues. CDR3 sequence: CASSLAPLTSGSISEQFF. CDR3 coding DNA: TGTGCCAGCAGCTTAGCCCCTCTGACTAGCGGGAGTATAAGCGAGCAGTTCTTC.

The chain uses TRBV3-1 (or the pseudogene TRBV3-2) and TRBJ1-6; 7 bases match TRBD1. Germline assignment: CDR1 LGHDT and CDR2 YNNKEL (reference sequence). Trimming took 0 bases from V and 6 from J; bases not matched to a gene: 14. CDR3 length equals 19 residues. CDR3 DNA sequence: TGTGCCAGCAGCCAAGAGGGGGAGCAGGGGGTGTTTTCTAATTCACCCCTCCACTTT. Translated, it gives CASSQEGEQGVFSNSPLHF.

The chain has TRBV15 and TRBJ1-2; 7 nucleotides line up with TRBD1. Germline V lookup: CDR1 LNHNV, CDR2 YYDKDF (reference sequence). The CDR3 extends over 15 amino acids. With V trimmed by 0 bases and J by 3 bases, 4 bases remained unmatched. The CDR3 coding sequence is TGTGCCACCAGCAGAGACTTGGACAGGTACTATGGCTACACCTTC. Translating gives CATSRDLDRYYGYTF.

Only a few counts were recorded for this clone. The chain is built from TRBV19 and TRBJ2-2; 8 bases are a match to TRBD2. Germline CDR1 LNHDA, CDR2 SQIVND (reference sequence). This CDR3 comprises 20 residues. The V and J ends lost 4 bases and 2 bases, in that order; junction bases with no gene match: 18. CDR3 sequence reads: CASSKLRGGSGSTNTGELFF. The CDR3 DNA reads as TGTGCCAGTAGTAAGTTAAGAGGAGGCAGCGGGAGTACAAACACCGGGGAGCTGTTTTTT.